This T cell receptor beta chain was observed in a study of T cells expressing NK-cell markers (TCRdb year 2020). With respect to the entire study: Three sorted T-cell subsets (CD3+CD56+NKG2C+, CD3+CD56+NKG2C- and CD3+CD56-NKG2C+) from eight donors had their TCR beta-chain repertoires profiled. Among the eight sequenced donors, only one was HCMV-seronegative, while the other seven were HCMV-seropositive. All eight donors whose samples were sequenced were randomly selected healthy volunteers, three of them men and five women. Illumina HiSeq 2000/2500, MiSeq or NextSeq was used to sequence libraries as 2 x 150 bp reads.

A word on this clonotype: Its antigen is still unknown.

Sequenced using an Illumina HiSeq 2000. TCR beta cDNA libraries were made by 5'RACE template switching that added a universal primer site and unique molecular identifiers. Priming for cDNA synthesis came from the TCR beta constant segment, and two successive PCR amplification steps followed. Processing in the source paper ran as follows. MIGEC was used to demultiplex reads and group the reads by UMI, and MiTCR was used to assemble and quantify clonotypes. To exclude erroneous sequences, only TCR cDNA sequences supported by at least two reads were retained. Downstream repertoire analysis used the tcR package, and clonotypes were matched across fractions by CDR3 nucleotide sequence plus V segment. Antigen specificity was annotated against VDJdb with VDJmatch, allowing one amino acid substitution in CDR3. After reprocessing by TCRdb, each CDR3 protein sequence is one entry, and no DNA is given. TCRdb's processing, not the authors' own work, is the source of the V and J calls. This sample's records show over 200,000 distinct CDR3 sequences. The top ten constitute around 0.37% of the sample.

HCMV serostatus was determined by detecting HCMV-specific IgG in serum with a commercial ELISA kit. Ficoll density gradient centrifugation was used to isolate peripheral blood mononuclear cells from blood. Findings and caveats that apply to the study as a whole: Whether the expanded NKG2C-expressing T cell clones were specific for HCMV antigens remained unclear. In six donors, the dominant CD3+CD56+NKG2C+ clonotypes were found to rank among the top 10 CD8+ clonotypes and to make up 1.0-7.0% of CD8+ T cells. Those dominant clonotypes were again the most abundant among CD3+CD56-NKG2C+ cells in a handful of donors, at about 28.3-60.1%.

From the cysteine up to the phenylalanine, the CDR3 has a length of 12 residues. No DNA sequence was recorded. Looking up the germline V gene yields CDR1 SQVTM and CDR2 ANQGSEA. The V gene is TRBV29-1 and the J gene is TRBJ2-3; TCRdb selects TRBD1, and the lack of DNA leaves this call unchecked. Sequenced sample: blood T cells: a sorted CD56 or NKG2C T cell subset, CD4+ or CD8+ T cells, or bulk PBMC T cells (not recorded which). This TCR was recovered from a man younger than 35 in good health. Donor details come from another sample of the same person, matched by shared clones. The CDR3 protein is CSVDAQLDTQYF.